This T cell receptor beta chain was sequenced in a study of T cell repertoires and Cas9 in healthy adults. Study overall: SpCas9-reactive CD4 and CD8 T cells were characterized for potency, cytotoxicity and lineage.

Some clones are missing from TCRdb's copy, which holds only in-frame ones; the method was immunoSEQ multiplex PCR. The data contain 20,000 to 25,000 clones, more than 80% of them singletons. About this clone: Its antigen is not identified.

The V gene lost 2 bases and the J gene lost 2 bases, with 10 bases spanning the gap. The CDR3 consists of 14 residues. The V gene's germline CDR1 is MGHRA and CDR2 YSYEKL. General study findings and limits: SpCas9-reactive regulatory T cells reportedly mitigated SpCas9-reactive effector T cells in vitro.

This sequence originates from a human donor in good health. Material for sequencing was CD4+ effector T cells (CD127+, CD25-, CD137-, CD154-) from PBMCs; culture status not recorded. V usage is TRBV4-1 and J usage is TRBJ2-7; a possible D gene is TRBD1 (6 bases). CDR3 sequence (DNA): TGCGCCAGCAGCCAACCAGGGGTCCCCTACGAGCAGTACTTC. This encodes CASSQPGVPYEQYF.